This is a list of T cell receptor beta chains from one sample in a study of cytomegalovirus exposure and HLA in healthy donors. TCRdb's copy holds only in-frame clones and misses some; the assay was immunoSEQ multiplex PCR. The table shows about 160,000 clones, with 85% occurring only once. The sample was PBMCs. These receptors came from a boy between 2 and 10 years old in good health and CMV-seronegative. Each CDR3 is given with its conserved first and last residue. The order of the fields is J gene, D gene, clone size, V gene, CDR3 length, CDR3 protein, CDR3 DNA. D genes are given only for firm matches. Expanded clones are given a class, and other clones once, few, many or no size at all.

J: TRBJ1-4; D: TRBD1; size: .; V: TRBV16; length: 16; CDR3: CASSRLRTGSNEKLFF; DNA: TGTGCCAGCAGCCGATTGAGGACAGGAAGTAATGAAAAACTGTTTTTT
J: TRBJ1-3; D: .; size: .; V: TRBV6-4; length: 16; CDR3: CASSDRQILSGNTIYF; DNA: TGTGCCAGCAGTGACCGACAAATACTCTCTGGAAACACCATATATTTT
J: TRBJ1-2; D: .; size: .; V: TRBV9; length: 13; CDR3: CASSPGSDYGYTF; DNA: TGTGCCAGCAGCCCAGGGTCGGACTATGGCTACACCTTC
J: TRBJ1-2; D: TRBD1; size: .; V: TRBV6-5; length: 15; CDR3: CASSSVPGGGYGYTF; DNA: TGTGCCAGCAGTTCAGTCCCAGGGGGCGGTTATGGCTACACCTTC
J: TRBJ1-2; D: .; size: .; V: TRBV5-6; length: 13; CDR3: CASSRGSNYGYTF; DNA: TGTGCCAGCAGCCGCGGGAGCAATTATGGCTACACCTTC
J: TRBJ1-5; D: .; size: .; V: TRBV28; length: 14; CDR3: CASSLPAAGLRQHF; DNA: TGTGCCAGCAGTTTACCCGCCGCTGGCCTTCGCCAGCATTTT
J: TRBJ2-7; D: .; size: .; V: TRBV28; length: 12; CDR3: CASSLSSYEQYF; DNA: TGTGCCAGCAGTTTGAGCTCTTACGAGCAGTACTTC
J: TRBJ2-1; D: TRBD2; size: .; V: TRBV19; length: 14; CDR3: CASTGLAGKWEQFF; DNA: TGTGCCAGTACCGGACTAGCGGGGAAGTGGGAGCAGTTCTTC
J: TRBJ2-2; D: .; size: once; V: TRBV6-1; length: 15; CDR3: CASSGNTGLPGELFF; DNA: TGTGCCAGCAGTGGGAATACAGGGCTTCCCGGGGAGCTGTTTTTT
J: TRBJ1-2; D: .; size: .; V: TRBV7-3; length: 17; CDR3: CASSLSGLQGGDYGYTF; DNA: TGTGCCAGCAGCTTAAGTGGTTTACAGGGAGGGGACTATGGCTACACCTTC
J: TRBJ1-1; D: .; size: .; V: TRBV19; length: 16; CDR3: CASSPRIGVMNTEAFF; DNA: TGTGCCAGTAGTCCCCGGATAGGGGTCATGAACACTGAAGCTTTCTTT
J: TRBJ1-1; D: TRBD1; size: .; V: TRBV5-1; length: 16; CDR3: CASSPGQGGLNTEAFF; DNA: TGCGCCAGCAGCCCTGGACAGGGAGGTTTGAACACTGAAGCTTTCTTT
J: TRBJ2-5; D: .; size: once; V: TRBV5-1; length: 15; CDR3: CASSSLTGIQETQYF; DNA: TGCGCCAGCAGCTCTTTGACAGGAATCCAAGAGACCCAGTACTTC
J: TRBJ1-1; D: .; size: few; V: TRBV11-2; length: 14; CDR3: CASSALSGWPEAFF; DNA: TGTGCCAGCAGCGCCTTATCAGGGTGGCCTGAAGCTTTCTTT
J: TRBJ2-3; D: .; size: .; V: TRBV11-2; length: 17; CDR3: CASSLRSGGGHLDTQYF; DNA: TGTGCCAGCAGCTTACGGTCTGGCGGGGGCCACCTCGATACGCAGTATTTT
J: TRBJ1-1; D: TRBD1; size: .; V: TRBV6-5; length: 14; CDR3: CASSWTGRATEAFF; DNA: TGTGCCAGCAGTTGGACAGGGCGGGCCACTGAAGCTTTCTTT
J: TRBJ2-7; D: .; size: .; V: TRBV5-4; length: 14; CDR3: CASSSGAGRPEQYF; DNA: TGTGCCAGCAGCTCCGGCGCAGGTAGGCCGGAGCAGTACTTC
J: TRBJ2-7; D: TRBD1; size: .; V: TRBV6-1; length: 16; CDR3: CASSDPMRDSGYEQYF; DNA: TGTGCCAGCAGTGACCCGATGAGGGACAGTGGGTACGAGCAGTACTTC
J: TRBJ2-7; D: TRBD2; size: .; V: TRBV2; length: 16; CDR3: CASREALAGGRGEQYF; DNA: TGTGCCAGCAGAGAGGCGTTGGCGGGGGGACGGGGCGAGCAGTACTTC
J: TRBJ2-5; D: TRBD2; size: few; V: TRBV10-3; length: 17; CDR3: CAIGLAGRAGGRETQYF; DNA: TGTGCCATCGGGCTCGCCGGGCGGGCGGGGGGGCGTGAGACCCAGTACTTC
J: TRBJ2-1; D: TRBD1; size: .; V: TRBV7-8; length: 17; CDR3: CASSLGVEGQIDNEQFF; DNA: TGTGCCAGCAGCTTAGGGGTTGAGGGACAGATAGACAATGAGCAGTTCTTC
J: TRBJ2-3; D: TRBD2; size: .; V: TRBV27; length: 18; CDR3: CASSFNAGTSGITDTQYF; DNA: TGTGCCAGCAGTTTCAATGCCGGGACTAGCGGAATCACAGATACGCAGTATTTT
J: TRBJ2-1; D: .; size: .; V: TRBV7-9; length: 11; CDR3: CASSPGQSQFF; DNA: TGTGCCAGCAGCCCCGGACAGTCGCAGTTCTTC
J: TRBJ2-1; D: TRBD1; size: once; V: TRBV6-5; length: 14; CDR3: CASSDRGSYNEQFF; DNA: TGTGCCAGCAGTGACAGGGGATCCTACAATGAGCAGTTCTTC
J: TRBJ2-7; D: TRBD1; size: .; V: TRBV25-1; length: 14; CDR3: CASSEGQGPYEQYF; DNA: TGTGCCAGCAGTGAGGGACAGGGTCCCTACGAGCAGTACTTC
J: TRBJ1-2; D: .; size: .; V: TRBV5-1; length: 14; CDR3: CASSLELTNYGYTF; DNA: TGCGCCAGCAGCTTAGAACTAACTAACTATGGCTACACCTTC
J: TRBJ1-3; D: .; size: .; V: TRBV28; length: 15; CDR3: CASTAGVNSGNTIYF; DNA: TGTGCCAGCACAGCGGGGGTGAACTCTGGAAACACCATATATTTT
J: TRBJ2-3; D: .; size: .; V: TRBV6-1; length: 12; CDR3: CASSDGTDTQYF; DNA: TGTGCCAGCAGTGACGGCACAGATACGCAGTATTTT
J: TRBJ1-2; D: TRBD1; size: .; V: TRBV27; length: 16; CDR3: CASSLSRTGGGYGYTF; DNA: TGTGCCAGCAGTTTATCGAGGACAGGGGGCGGCTATGGCTACACCTTC
J: TRBJ2-3; D: .; size: once; V: TRBV2; length: 10; CDR3: CASTGLAQYF; DNA: TGTGCCAGCACGGGGTTGGCGCAGTATTTT
J: TRBJ2-6; D: TRBD1; size: .; V: TRBV18; length: 17; CDR3: CASSLQGAGSGANVLTF; DNA: TGTGCCAGCTCACTGCAGGGGGCGGGATCTGGGGCCAACGTCCTGACTTTC
J: TRBJ2-3; D: .; size: .; V: TRBV5-4; length: 15; CDR3: CASTPGGTSTDTQYF; DNA: TGTGCCAGCACCCCTGGAGGAACTAGCACAGATACGCAGTATTTT
J: TRBJ2-5; D: TRBD2; size: .; V: TRBV25-1; length: 18; CDR3: CASSELTVGLAGGETQYF; DNA: TGTGCCAGCAGTGAATTAACCGTAGGACTAGCGGGAGGAGAGACCCAGTACTTC
J: TRBJ2-7; D: TRBD1; size: .; V: TRBV11-2; length: 14; CDR3: CASSNRRDRGPQYF; DNA: TGTGCCAGCAGCAACCGCCGGGACAGGGGGCCTCAGTACTTC
J: TRBJ2-2; D: .; size: .; V: TRBV5-1; length: 13; CDR3: CASSFADTGELFF; DNA: TGCGCCAGCAGCTTTGCGGACACCGGGGAGCTGTTTTTT
J: TRBJ2-5; D: .; size: .; V: TRBV4-1; length: 15; CDR3: CASSFQTSYQETQYF; DNA: TGCGCCAGCAGCTTCCAGACATCGTACCAAGAGACCCAGTACTTC
J: TRBJ2-3; D: .; size: .; V: TRBV5-1; length: 14; CDR3: CASSFVSVSDTQYF; DNA: TGCGCCAGCAGCTTTGTATCGGTTTCAGATACGCAGTATTTT
J: TRBJ2-7; D: .; size: .; V: TRBV5-3; length: 13; CDR3: CARKVQTTYEQYF; DNA: TGTGCCAGAAAGGTACAGACCACCTACGAGCAGTACTTC
J: TRBJ2-2; D: TRBD1; size: .; V: TRBV29-1; length: 15; CDR3: CSVGRGTGGTGELFF; DNA: TGCAGCGTTGGAAGAGGGACAGGCGGAACCGGGGAGCTGTTTTTT
J: TRBJ1-1; D: .; size: .; V: TRBV2; length: 12; CDR3: CASSDAGARAFF; DNA: TGTGCCAGCAGTGACGCAGGGGCGAGAGCTTTCTTT
J: TRBJ1-1; D: .; size: .; V: TRBV5-6; length: 14; CDR3: CASSFWQVNTEAFF; DNA: TGTGCCAGCAGCTTTTGGCAGGTGAACACTGAAGCTTTCTTT
J: TRBJ2-7; D: .; size: .; V: TRBV28; length: 14; CDR3: CASSYYRRTYEQYF; DNA: TGTGCCAGCAGTTATTACAGGAGAACCTACGAGCAGTACTTC
J: TRBJ2-2; D: .; size: .; V: TRBV11-3; length: 15; CDR3: CASSLTGLDTGELFF; DNA: TGTGCCAGCAGCCTGACAGGACTTGACACCGGGGAGCTGTTTTTT
J: TRBJ2-2; D: TRBD2; size: .; V: TRBV5-4; length: 18; CDR3: CASTPALAGGPNTGELFF; DNA: TGTGCCAGCACCCCTGCCCTAGCGGGGGGCCCGAACACCGGGGAGCTGTTTTTT
J: TRBJ2-2; D: TRBD2; size: .; V: TRBV19; length: 12; CDR3: CASSTSGVELFF; DNA: TGTGCCAGTAGTACTAGCGGTGTGGAGCTGTTTTTT
J: TRBJ1-6; D: TRBD1; size: .; V: TRBV2; length: 14; CDR3: CASKITGASSPLHF; DNA: TGTGCCAGCAAGATAACAGGGGCGAGTTCACCCCTCCACTTT
J: TRBJ2-5; D: .; size: .; V: TRBV9; length: 14; CDR3: CASSALQGRETQYF; DNA: TGTGCCAGCAGCGCACTACAGGGCAGGGAGACCCAGTACTTC
J: TRBJ2-3; D: TRBD1; size: .; V: TRBV18; length: 14; CDR3: CASSITGGTDTQYF; DNA: TGTGCCAGCTCAATAACAGGGGGCACAGATACGCAGTATTTT
J: TRBJ1-5; D: .; size: .; V: TRBV6-4; length: 18; CDR3: CASSDSSGTLYSNQPQHF; DNA: TGTGCCAGCAGTGACAGCTCCGGGACACTTTATAGCAATCAGCCCCAGCATTTT
J: TRBJ2-7; D: TRBD1; size: .; V: TRBV6-5; length: 15; CDR3: CASSRDSLTSYEQYF; DNA: TGTGCCAGCAGTCGGGACAGCTTAACATCCTACGAGCAGTACTTC
J: TRBJ1-1; D: .; size: .; V: TRBV30; length: 12; CDR3: CAWSVLTQPAFF; DNA: TGTGCCTGGAGTGTACTTACCCAACCAGCTTTCTTT
J: TRBJ1-2; D: .; size: .; V: TRBV28; length: 14; CDR3: CASSFQGYGYGYTF; DNA: TGTGCCAGCAGTTTCCAGGGATACGGCTATGGCTACACCTTC
J: TRBJ2-7; D: TRBD1; size: .; V: TRBV15; length: 14; CDR3: CATSNDRGPYEQYF; DNA: TGTGCCACCAGCAACGACAGGGGGCCCTACGAGCAGTACTTC
J: TRBJ1-4; D: .; size: once; V: TRBV2; length: 14; CDR3: CASRTQGFNEKLFF; DNA: TGTGCCAGCAGAACTCAGGGGTTTAATGAAAAACTGTTTTTT